This passage covers 30 T cell receptor beta chains from one sample sequenced in a study of blood T cells in healthy people across ages. PCR was performed a second time for about 7 to 11 cycles using a sample-barcoded 5' primer and a J-beta primer mix. A single record per CDR3 protein comes from TCRdb applying MiXCR to the 5' RACE reads. The sample has about 620,000 distinct CDR3 sequences, 52% seen once. The sample taken for sequencing was blood. These receptors all come from a woman of 80 years or more in good health.

This CDR3 is CASNIRGTPDTQYF. The CDR3 nucleotides are TGTGCCAGCAACATCCGCGGGACCCCGGATACGCAGTATTTT. The chain couples TRBV6-2 or TRBV6-3 to TRBJ2-3; tentative D call: TRBD2 (6 bases). The CDR3 totals 14 residues. Germline values: CDR1 MNHEY, CDR2 SVGEGT. Trimming stripped 7 bases from V and 6 bases from J, with 17 bases between.

The chain employs TRBV29-1 and TRBJ2-3; D tentatively fits TRBD1 or TRBD2 (5 bases each). This CDR3 has 14 amino acids. Between the trimmed V and J ends, which lost 7 bases and 3 bases, there was a span of 17 bases. Per germline, CDR1 SQVTM and CDR2 ANQGSEA. The DNA for the CDR3 is TGCAGCGCCCCCCGGGACCCTGCGACAGATACGCAGTATTTT. Its translation is CSAPRDPATDTQYF.

The table lists this clonotype with many counts. V is TRBV24-1 and J is TRBJ1-2; 8 bases map to TRBD1. V gave up 4 bases and J gave up 8 bases; unmatched junction bases: 8. Germline CDR1 KGHDR, CDR2 SFDVKD. The CDR3 sequence is 14 residues long. CDR3 sequence (DNA): TGTGCCACCAGTGACCAAGACAGGGGAGACGGCTACACCTTC. Translating gives CATSDQDRGDGYTF.

This clonotype has at least ten counts. The CDR3 here is CSAEVAGQLYNEQFF. DNA of the CDR3: TGCAGTGCTGAGGTAGCGGGGCAACTTTACAATGAGCAGTTCTTC. The chain combines TRBV20-1 with TRBJ2-1; the match to TRBD2 covers 8 bases. Germline CDR1 reads DFQATT; CDR2 reads SNEGSKA (reference sequence). CDR3 length: 15 residues. The V and J ends lost 5 bases and 4 bases, in that order; junction bases with no gene match: 10.

This clonotype was counted many times. This sequence joins TRBV15 and TRBJ2-3, with D unresolved. The ends were cut back, 8 bases at V and 2 bases at J, with 11 bases in the middle. This CDR3 is 13 amino acids long. Germline V gene data show CDR1 as LNHNV and CDR2 as YYDKDF (reference sequence). The CDR3 coding sequence is TGTGCCACCGGTGTACGCTCCACAGATACGCAGTATTTT. Translating it yields CATGVRSTDTQYF.

This clonotype has only a few counts. The chain joins TRBV12-3 or TRBV12-4 to TRBJ2-5; 8 bases align to TRBD1. J lost 5 bases, V lost 2 bases, and 10 bases had no gene match. The CDR3 is 16 amino acids. The CDR3 region has the DNA TGTGCCAGCAGTTTACTTGCCACAGGGGGAACGGAGACCCAGTACTTC. Amino acids: CASSLLATGGTETQYF.

Comments on this clonotype: At one end the junction does not follow the germline gene, possibly because of a read error. The chain carries TRBV7-3 and TRBJ2-1; D uncertain. Per germline, CDR1 SGHTA and CDR2 FQGTGA. This CDR3 is built from 14 residues. The CDR3 protein is CAGSLSGINNEQFF. The CDR3, as DNA: TGTGCCGGCAGCTTATCAGGAATCAACAATGAGCAGTTCTTC.

The genes are TRBV7-2 and TRBJ2-7, with TRBD2 as a possible D gene (5 bases). CDR1 SGHTA and CDR2 FQGNSA come from the germline V gene. V was trimmed by 1 base and J by 6 bases, leaving 13 bases between them. The CDR3 is 14 amino acids. The CDR3: CASSLEVEGSEQYF. In DNA form, the CDR3 reads TGTGCCAGCAGCTTAGAGGTAGAGGGCTCCGAGCAGTACTTC.

This clonotype was seen a handful of times. The rearrangement links TRBV27 to TRBJ1-5; D remains unclear. CDR1 MNHEY and CDR2 SMNVEV come from the germline V gene (reference sequence). The CDR3 length is 16 residues. The V gene lost 2 bases and the J gene lost 0 bases, with 11 bases spanning the gap. CDR3 nucleotides: TGTGCCAGCAGTTTAAGGGCCCCTTTTAGCAATCAGCCCCAGCATTTT. This encodes CASSLRAPFSNQPQHF.

The chain has TRBV29-1 and TRBJ1-4; possibly TRBD1 for D (6 bases). The CDR3 extends over 12 amino acids. Trimming took 7 bases from V and 4 from J, leaving 10 bases between them. Germline-derived CDR1 and CDR2 are SQVTM and ANQGSEA. The CDR3 DNA sequence: TGCAGCGCACAGGGATATAATGAAAAACTGTTTTTT. This codes for CSAQGYNEKLFF.

The chain has TRBV7-8 and TRBJ2-1; D is unclear. V lost 4 bases, J lost 7 bases, and 11 bases lay in between. Germline values: CDR1 SGHVS, CDR2 FQNEAQ. The CDR3 runs 13 residues. The CDR3 DNA reads TGTGCCAGCAGCTCAGTAGTGGGTAATGAGCAGTTCTTC. Encoded protein: CASSSVVGNEQFF.

This clonotype was counted at least ten times. The chain joins TRBV28 to TRBJ2-4, with D possibly being TRBD1 or TRBD2 (5 bases each). The V end was cut by 4 bases, the J end by 0 bases, with 10 bases between. In germline, CDR1 is MDHEN, CDR2 SYDVKM. The CDR3 covers 15 residues. The CDR3 sequence is CASSSGAGAKNIQYF. CDR3 bases: TGTGCCAGCAGTTCCGGGGCGGGAGCCAAAAACATTCAGTACTTC.

Concerning this clonotype itself: A much larger clone sits a single nucleotide away, making a read error possible. The rearrangement links TRBV12-3 or TRBV12-4 to TRBJ2-3; D call uncertain. The ends were cut back, 6 bases at V and 7 bases at J, with 11 bases in the middle. CDR3 size: 12 residues. This chain's CDR3 is CASRMTENTQYF. CDR3 nucleotide sequence: TGTGCCAGCAGAATGACGGAGAATACGCAGTATTTT.

J is TRBJ1-2 and V is TRBV6-5, with no clear D. The CDR3 extends over 14 amino acids. Germline V gene data show CDR1 as MNHEY and CDR2 as SVGAGI. The V end was cut by 3 bases, the J end by 7 bases, with 15 bases between. CDR3 sequence reads: CASSYTLGDRGYTF. The DNA for the CDR3 is TGTGCCAGCAGTTATACTCTTGGGGATCGTGGCTACACCTTC.

The J gene is TRBJ2-1, the V gene TRBV6-2 or TRBV6-3; 7 bases match TRBD2. With V trimmed by 6 bases and J by 3 bases, 17 bases remained unmatched. The CDR3 covers 18 residues. Germline V gene sequence: CDR1 MNHEY, CDR2 SVGEGT. The CDR3 DNA sequence: TGTGCCAGCAGCGGGCTAGCGGTTGACCGATCTTACTACAATGAGCAGTTCTTC. Translated, it gives CASSGLAVDRSYYNEQFF.

The sample holds many counts of this clonotype. The chain couples TRBV5-5 to TRBJ2-7; D gene ambiguous. Trimming removed 0 bases at V and 3 bases at J, with 7 bases between. Germline V CDR1 and CDR2: SGHKS, YYEKEE (reference sequence). The CDR3 length is 13 residues. CDR3 in DNA: TGTGCCAGCAGCTTGGCCCTCTTCTACGAGCAGTACTTC. This codes for CASSLALFYEQYF.

This clonotype was seen a single time. The genes are TRBV20-1 and TRBJ2-5; 9 bases align to TRBD1. The end of the DNA fits TRBJ2-7 better, so the J call may be wrong. This CDR3 region has 14 residues. Germline values: CDR1 DFQATT, CDR2 SNEGSKA (reference sequence). The CDR3 region has the DNA TGCAGTGCTAACCCTGGGACAGGGACGGGCGAGCAGTACTTC. Protein product: CSANPGTGTGEQYF.

This chain connects TRBV7-2 to TRBJ2-4, with 7 nucleotides matching TRBD1. V was pared by 5 bases and J by 7 bases, with 8 bases of the junction left unmatched. CDR1 is SGHTA, CDR2 FQGNSA, per germline. This CDR3 region has 14 residues. CDR3 residues: CASSTRQGRNIQYF. DNA for the CDR3: TGTGCCAGCAGCACCCGACAGGGTAGGAACATTCAGTACTTC.

V and J are TRBV5-1 and TRBJ2-1; D is ambiguous. V was clipped by 8 bases and J by 0 bases, with 9 bases between them. The CDR3 totals 13 residues. Germline CDR1 and CDR2: SGHRS and YFSETQ. CDR3: CASVTNSYNEQFF. CDR3 bases: TGCGCCAGTGTCACAAACTCCTACAATGAGCAGTTCTTC.

For this clonotype: Being one base from a much bigger clone, this may be a read error. V is TRBV18 and J is TRBJ2-5; D gene uncertain. V dropped 5 bases and J dropped 5 bases, with 9 bases sitting between them. CDR1 KGHSH and CDR2 LQKENI come from the germline V gene. The CDR3 is 12 residues long. The CDR3 sequence: CASSSMVETQYF. The CDR3 DNA reads TGTGCCAGCTCATCTATGGTGGAGACCCAGTACTTC. Looking up the rest from reference TRBV18 and TRBJ2-5 gives the full variable domain: NAGVMQNPRHLVRRRGQEARLRCSPMKGHSHVYWYRQLPEEGLKFMVYLQKENIIDESGMPKERFSAEFPKEGPSILRIQQVVRGDSAAYFCASSSMVETQYFGPGTRLLVL.

This clonotype was counted between two and nine times. The chain links TRBV7-9 to TRBJ1-2, with 7 bases aligning to TRBD1. Germline lookup yields CDR1 SEHNR and CDR2 FQNEAQ (reference sequence). This CDR3 comprises 17 residues. Trimming removed 6 bases from V and 0 bases from J; junction bases left unmatched: 13. The CDR3 is CASSRPGTALSNYGYTF. CDR3 DNA: TGTGCCAGCAGTCGGCCCGGGACAGCCCTTTCTAACTATGGCTACACCTTC.

This chain connects TRBV12-3 or TRBV12-4 to TRBJ2-3; 12 bases fit TRBD2. This CDR3 contains 16 residues. V trimming: 6 bases; J trimming: 1 base; junction bases outside the gene matches: 5. The CDR3 loop is CASRRGLAGRTDTQYF. The CDR3 coding sequence is TGTGCCAGCAGACGCGGACTAGCGGGGCGCACAGATACGCAGTATTTT.

A few counts support this clonotype. The chain recombines TRBV5-1 with TRBJ2-1; 7 nucleotides match TRBD1. With the DNA end fitting TRBJ2-7 better, the J assignment may be wrong. Germline values: CDR1 SGHRS, CDR2 YFSETQ. The CDR3 is 14 amino acids. The CDR3 protein is CASSSQGSGNEQYF. DNA for the CDR3: TGCGCCAGCAGCTCACAGGGGTCAGGCAATGAGCAGTACTTC.

Many counts were recorded for this clonotype. The J gene is TRBJ2-3, the V gene TRBV27, with TRBD2 as a possible D gene (6 bases). The CDR3 contains 13 residues. CDR1 and CDR2 (germline): MNHEY, SMNVEV (reference sequence). V was trimmed by 6 bases and J by 3 bases, leaving 10 bases between them. The DNA for the CDR3 is TGTGCCAGCAGGACTAGTGGGACAGATACGCAGTATTTT. It yields the protein CASRTSGTDTQYF.

This clonotype was observed many times. CDR3 sequence reads: CSVEQGGSGANVLTF. CDR3 nucleotide sequence: TGCAGCGTTGAACAGGGGGGCTCTGGGGCCAACGTCCTGACTTTC. The V and J genes are TRBV29-1 and TRBJ2-6; TRBD1 might be the D (7 bases). Trimming left V 2 bases short and J 0 bases short, with 8 bases between. Germline loops: CDR1 SQVTM, CDR2 ANQGSEA. CDR3 size: 15 residues.

J is TRBJ2-1 and V is TRBV23-1; D might be TRBD1 (6 bases). TRBV23-1 is reported as an ORF; its role is uncertain. V lost 6 bases and J 6 bases, leaving 27 bases between the germline ends. The CDR3 spans 18 residues. The CDR3 DNA reads as TGCGCCAGCAGCCGACAGGAAACTAGATACCTTAAATCCAATGAGCAGTTCTTC. Protein sequence: CASSRQETRYLKSNEQFF.

In the case of this clonotype: Just one base apart from a much larger clone, this may be a read error. The V call is TRBV16, the J call TRBJ1-6; no definite D call. Germline CDR1 and CDR2: KGHSY and FQNENV. The CDR3 spans 13 residues. The CDR3 region has the DNA TGTGCCAGCAGCCAATCCACCAATTCACCCCCCCACTTT. This encodes CASSQSTNSPPHF. The variable domain in full, completed from reference TRBV16 and TRBJ1-6, reads GEEVAQTPKHLVRGEGQKAKLYCAPIKGHSYVFWYQQVLKNEFKFLISFQNENVFDETGMPKERFSAKCLPNSPCSLEIQATKLEDSAVYFCASSQSTNSPPHFGNGTRLTVT.

The rearrangement links TRBV5-1 to TRBJ2-1, with D perhaps matching TRBD2 (5 bases). The CDR3 length is 13 residues. Trimming stripped 5 bases from V and 7 bases from J, with 13 bases between. Per germline, CDR1 SGHRS and CDR2 YFSETQ. The CDR3 protein is CASRLGGGNEQFF. CDR3 in DNA: TGCGCCAGCAGACTAGGCGGTGGGAATGAGCAGTTCTTC.

The chain joins TRBV14 to TRBJ1-2; no firm D call. This CDR3 has 14 amino acids. V dropped 5 bases and J dropped 3 bases, with 13 bases sitting between them. In germline, CDR1 is SGHDN, CDR2 FVKESK. For the CDR3, the DNA is TGTGCCAGCAGCTCGACCCTTATTGACTATGGCTACACCTTC. Its translation is CASSSTLIDYGYTF. Full variable domain (remainder filled in from reference TRBV14 and TRBJ1-2): EAGVTQFPSHSVIEKGQTVTLRCDPISGHDNLYWYRRVMGKEIKFLLHFVKESKQDESGMPNNRFLAERTGGTYSTLKVQPAELEDSGVYFCASSSTLIDYGYTFGSGTRLTVV.

This clonotype has only a few counts. V is TRBV5-1 and J is TRBJ2-7; the match to TRBD2 covers 8 bases. The CDR3 runs to 15 residues. Germline trimming cut 4 bases from V and 7 bases from J; bases unmatched to any gene: 13. Looked up from germline, CDR1 is SGHRS and CDR2 is YFSETQ. The CDR3 region is CASSLQATSANEQYF. Written as DNA, the CDR3 is TGCGCCAGCAGCCTACAAGCGACTAGCGCCAATGAGCAGTACTTC. Based on the CDR3 plus reference TRBV5-1 and TRBJ2-7, the full variable domain is KAGVTQTPRYLIKTRGQQVTLSCSPISGHRSVSWYQQTPGQGLQFLFEYFSETQRNKGNFPGRFSGRQFSNSRSEMNVSTLELGDSALYLCASSLQATSANEQYFGPGTRLTVT.